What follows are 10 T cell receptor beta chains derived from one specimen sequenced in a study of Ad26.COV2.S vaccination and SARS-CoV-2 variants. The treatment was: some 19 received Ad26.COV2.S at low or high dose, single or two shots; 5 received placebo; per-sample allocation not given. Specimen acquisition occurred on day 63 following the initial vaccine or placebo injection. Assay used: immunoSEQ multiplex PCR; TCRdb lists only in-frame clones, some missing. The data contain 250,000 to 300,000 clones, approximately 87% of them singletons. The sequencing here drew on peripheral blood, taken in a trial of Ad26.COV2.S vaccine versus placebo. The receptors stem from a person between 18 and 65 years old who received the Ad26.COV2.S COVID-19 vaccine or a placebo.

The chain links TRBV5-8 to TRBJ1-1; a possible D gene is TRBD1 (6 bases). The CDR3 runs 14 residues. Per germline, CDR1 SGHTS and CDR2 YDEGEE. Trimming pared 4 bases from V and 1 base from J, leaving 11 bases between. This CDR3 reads CASSPRGRNTEAFF. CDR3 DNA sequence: TGTGCCAGCAGCCCCAGGGGACGGAACACTGAAGCTTTCTTT.

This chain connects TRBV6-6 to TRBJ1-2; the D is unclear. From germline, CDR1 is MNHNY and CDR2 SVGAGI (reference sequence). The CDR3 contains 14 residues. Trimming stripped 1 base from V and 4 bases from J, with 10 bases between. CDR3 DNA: TGTGCCAGCAGTTACTTTCCAGCTCCCTATGGCTACACCTTC. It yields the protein CASSYFPAPYGYTF.

The CDR3 sequence is CASSQIQGRGSYNEQFF. Here the CDR3 DNA reads TGTGCCAGCAGCCAAATACAGGGCCGGGGGTCCTACAATGAGCAGTTCTTC. The chain joins TRBV4-2 to TRBJ2-1; D may be TRBD1 or TRBD2 (6 bases each). The CDR3 length is 17 residues. Trimming stripped 2 bases from V and 1 base from J, with 15 bases between. The germline V gene has CDR1 LGHNA and CDR2 YNFKEQ.

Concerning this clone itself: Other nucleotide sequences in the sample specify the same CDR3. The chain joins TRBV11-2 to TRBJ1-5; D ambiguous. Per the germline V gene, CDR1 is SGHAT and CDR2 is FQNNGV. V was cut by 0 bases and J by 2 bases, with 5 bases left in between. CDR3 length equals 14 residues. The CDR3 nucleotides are TGTGCCAGCAGCTTAGACGGGGGCAATCAGCCCCAGCATTTT. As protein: CASSLDGGNQPQHF.

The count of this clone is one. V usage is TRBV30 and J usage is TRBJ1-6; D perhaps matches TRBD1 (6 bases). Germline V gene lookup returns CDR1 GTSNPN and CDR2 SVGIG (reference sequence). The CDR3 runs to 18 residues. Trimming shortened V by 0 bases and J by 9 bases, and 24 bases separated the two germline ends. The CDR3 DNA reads TGTGCCTGGAGTGTTCGGGGCGGAGGGGGGGCGCTTTCTTCACCCCTCCACTTT. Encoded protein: CAWSVRGGGGALSSPLHF.

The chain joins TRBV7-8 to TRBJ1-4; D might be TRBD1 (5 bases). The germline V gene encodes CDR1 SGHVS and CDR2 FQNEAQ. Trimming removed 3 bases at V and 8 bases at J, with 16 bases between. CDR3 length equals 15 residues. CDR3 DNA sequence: TGTGCCAGCAGCTTCCAACCGGGGGGGTCGGAAAAACTGTTTTTT. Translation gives CASSFQPGGSEKLFF.

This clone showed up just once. The CDR3 region has the DNA TGTGCCAGCAGCGCTAGCGGGGGACCGACAGATACGCAGTATTTT. Encoded protein: CASSASGGPTDTQYF. The chain carries TRBV9 and TRBJ2-3, with TRBD2 identical over 10 bases. The CDR3 has 15 amino acids. The J segment lost 3 bases and the V segment lost 3 bases, leaving 4 bases of the junction unmatched. The V gene's germline CDR1 is SGDLS and CDR2 YYNGEE.

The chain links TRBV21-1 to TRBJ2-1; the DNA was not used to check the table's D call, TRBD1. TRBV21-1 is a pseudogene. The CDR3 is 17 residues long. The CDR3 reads CASSKGKNRGSYNEQFF. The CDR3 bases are TGTGCCAGCAGCAAAGGAAAGAACAGGGGTTCCTACAATGAGCAGTTCTTC.

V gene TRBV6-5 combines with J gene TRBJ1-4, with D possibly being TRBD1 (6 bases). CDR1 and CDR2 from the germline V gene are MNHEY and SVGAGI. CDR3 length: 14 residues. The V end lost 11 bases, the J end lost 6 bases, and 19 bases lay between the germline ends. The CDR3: CAGTTGVLDEKLFF. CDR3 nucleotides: TGTGCCGGTACGACAGGTGTGCTTGATGAAAAACTGTTTTTT.

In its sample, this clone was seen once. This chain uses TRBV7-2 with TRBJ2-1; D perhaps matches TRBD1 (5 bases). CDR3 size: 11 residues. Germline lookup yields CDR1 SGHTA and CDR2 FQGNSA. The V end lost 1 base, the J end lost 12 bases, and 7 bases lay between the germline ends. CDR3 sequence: CASSLGQGQFF. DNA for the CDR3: TGTGCCAGCAGCTTAGGTCAGGGGCAGTTCTTC.